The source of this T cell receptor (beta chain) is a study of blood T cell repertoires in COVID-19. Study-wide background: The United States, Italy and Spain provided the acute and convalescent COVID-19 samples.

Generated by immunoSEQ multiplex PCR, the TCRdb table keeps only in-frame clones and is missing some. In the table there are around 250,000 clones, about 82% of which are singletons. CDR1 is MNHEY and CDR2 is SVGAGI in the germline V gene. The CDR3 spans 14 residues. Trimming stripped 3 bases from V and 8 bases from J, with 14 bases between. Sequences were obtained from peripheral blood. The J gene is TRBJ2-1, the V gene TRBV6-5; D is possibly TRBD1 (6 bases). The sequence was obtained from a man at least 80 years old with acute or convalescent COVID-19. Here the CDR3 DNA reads TGTGCCAGCAGTTATCCAGGGGAGTGGGATGAGCAGTTCTTC. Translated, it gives CASSYPGEWDEQFF.